Described below is a single TCR beta chain sequence and its context. These data originate in a study of blood T cell repertoires in COVID-19. Study summary: Nucleic acid was either cDNA or gDNA, and it came from T cells, B-cell-depleted T cells, or PBMCs.

As processed by the authors: The assay estimated nucleated cells by amplifying reference gene primers. Libraries were prepared by immunoSEQ multiplex PCR; TCRdb keeps only in-frame clonotypes and omits some of them. V and J calls and clone size are as listed in that table; D and trimming were resolved from the DNA. The sample lists 170,000 or so clones, approximately 87% seen once, with 0.88% in the top ten. Trimming at V came to 5 bases and at J to 2 bases, leaving 8 bases not matched to a gene. CDR1 and CDR2 from the germline V gene are SGHTA and FQGNSA. The CDR3 consists of 15 residues. The chain links TRBV7-2 to TRBJ2-7; 8 bases are a match to TRBD2. The specimen sequenced was peripheral blood. The sequence was collected from a woman in her late teens or twenties who had recovered from COVID-19. In DNA form, the CDR3 reads TGTGCCAGCAGCCTTAGCGGGAAGGGGACCTACGAGCAGTACTTC. It specifies CASSLSGKGTYEQYF. Looking up the rest from reference TRBV7-2 and TRBJ2-7 gives the full variable domain: GAGVSQSPSNKVTEKGKDVELRCDPISGHTALYWYRQSLGQGLEFLIYFQGNSAPDKSGLPSDRFSAERTGGSVSTLTIQRTQQEDSAVYLCASSLSGKGTYEQYFGPGTRLTVT.